This T cell receptor beta chain appears in the sequencing data of a study of regulatory T cells in long-lasting Graves disease (dated by TCRdb to the early 2020s). Regarding the research as a whole: Newly diagnosed Graves' disease patients had taken antithyroid drugs for less than 3 months. Peripheral blood TCR sequencing and RNA sequencing compared persistent Graves' disease patients with newly diagnosed Graves' disease patients. The study took place in China and was registered as a clinical trial. A total of roughly 33 samples underwent TCR sequencing: around 13 from persistent and 20 from newly diagnosed Graves' disease patients. On the study overall, not on this receptor specifically: TRBV28, TRBJ1-2 and TRBJ2-5 were preferentially used in persistent disease, while TRBV20-1 and TRBJ2-1 were favored in newly diagnosed disease. Persistent Graves' disease patients showed lower TCR Shannon entropy and fewer highly expanded clones than newly diagnosed patients, suggesting clonal expansion. Peripheral blood alone was examined, since thyroid tissue, which constituted the primary lesion, could not be accessed. The authors noted that the small sample size was a limitation that may lower accuracy. Sequencing and analysis were restricted to the TCR beta chain. A larger number of public clonotypes was shared among persistent patients (approximately 2,500) than among newly diagnosed patients (approximately 930).

In the germline V gene, CDR1 corresponds to KGHSH and CDR2 to LQKENI. Inclusive of the bounding cysteine and phenylalanine, the CDR3 is 13 residues long. The kept DNA is CDR3 alone, 39 bases in frame from the first base. V loses 5 bases, J loses 2 bases, and the germline ends lie 9 bases apart. The library came from multiplex PCR. The run used an Illumina HiSeq 4000. iRepertoire HTBI primers and Arm-PCR amplification of CDR3 regions were used to construct TCR beta libraries. PCR products were gel purified before sequencing. In the source study's methods: Gene usage analysis of CDR3 amino acid clonotypes relied on the approximately 60 TRBV and fewer than 15 TRBJ segments identified across samples. COPE and FqMerger were used to merge the filtered high-quality paired reads into contigs. BLAST was used to align contigs to IMGT TRBV, TRBD and TRBJ reference genes, with CDR3 defined following IMGT. Any clonotype with a frequency above 0.1% was classified as a highly expanded clone. Shannon entropy was used to measure repertoire diversity, and the Gini coefficient was used to measure V-J evenness. A clonotype found in more than one individual was treated as public. TCRdb redid the processing of the public reads, applying fastp at Q25 and MiXCR, and retained in-frame beta chains. All rows with the same CDR3 protein become a single entry with the most common DNA and genes. The V and J calls were determined by TCRdb, not by the authors. The sample profile shows roughly 610,000 distinct CDR3 sequences; 15% to 20% of them were found once. The ten largest clones capture around 13% of the sample.

This clonotype has ten or more counts. No cognate antigen has been identified for it. Nothing much larger sits one base from this clone, and base qualities are not available. This sample's time point label indicates: newly diagnosed GD, antithyroid drugs for less than 3 months. RNA was extracted from PBMCs in TRIzol for both TCR sequencing and RNA sequencing. Graves' disease was diagnosed according to American Thyroid Association guidelines. Patients for the study were recruited at an endocrinology department in Xi'an, China. From each patient, about 9.7 milliliters of peripheral blood was collected into an EDTA anticoagulant tube. Ficoll Paque Plus density gradient separation was used to isolate PBMCs, and no further T cell sorting was done. RNA quality was checked with an Agilent 2100 Bioanalyzer and agarose gel, and concentration with a NanoDrop 2000. These data also featured in a second study, about T cells in Graves' hyperthyroidism and ophthalmopathy. Per the second study: Stable Graves' hyperthyroidism was defined as no progression to ophthalmopathy during 18 months of follow-up. The hyperthyroidism patients were between 18 and 65 years old and newly diagnosed, with a disease duration of less than 2 months. Patients with uncontrolled infections, other autoimmune diseases, pregnancy or lactation were excluded. Diagnoses relied on clinical symptoms, serum thyroxine and TRAb, thyroid ultrasound and orbital computed tomography. The first round of RT-PCR for the TCR CDR3 was performed with the HTBI primer set and the Qiagen OneStep RT-PCR kit. Most expanded thyroid clonotypes (frequency above 0.001) were also detected in blood, suggesting blood repertoires may reflect thyroid immune responses. A model built on a 13 V-J signature distinguished ophthalmopathy from stable hyperthyroidism, reaching 85% to 90% sensitivity and 81% to 83% specificity in cross-validation and 80%/75% in testing. In validation, progression to ophthalmopathy was predicted by the model with roughly 69% sensitivity and about 72% specificity, a median of about 6.8 months before onset. To identify distinguishing TCR V-J signatures, a discovery cohort of around 100 patients was used, comprising under 45 with Graves' ophthalmopathy and approximately 57 with stable Graves' hyperthyroidism. Prospective prediction of ophthalmopathy was tested in an independent validation cohort consisting of 18 to 20 hyperthyroidism patients and around 16 patients who later progressed to ophthalmopathy. For training and testing, the 100 patients in the discovery cohort were randomly divided in a 7:3 ratio. In addition, the study compared T-cell repertoires in thyroid tissue and in blood from five to seven Graves' hyperthyroidism patients. Following sampling, methimazole starting at 30 mg daily was given to hyperthyroidism patients, and high-dose intravenous methylprednisolone was given to ophthalmopathy patients. A second multiplex PCR round built the libraries, followed by size selection and purification. Sequencing of the libraries was done on an Illumina HiSeq2000 using paired-end 100 bp reads. SOAPnuke was used to process the raw data, throwing out any read that contained adapters or uncalled bases, had a mean Phred below 15, or lacked an exact constant-primer or identifier match. COPE v1.2.5 was used to merge the high-quality paired reads, and each unique nucleotide sequence was defined as a clonotype. MiTCR v1.1 was used to align the clonotypes against IMGT TRBV, TRBD and TRBJ reference segments. The analysis was restricted to V-J combinations with a frequency above 0.0001, which together covered 99.2% of the repertoires. The TCS score was defined as the ratio of F50 (clonal expansion) to E x V (chaos), calculated using BLOSUM62-based TCRdist between CDR3 peptides within each V-J. Welch's t-statistics and random forest reduced just over 500 V-J features to 13, which were used in a naive Bayes classifier (R e1071). No statistical method was used to fix the sample size in advance, and group allocation was not hidden from the investigators. According to the paper, TCR Vbeta CDR3 sequencing was carried out on 135 peripheral blood samples, which came from fewer than 50 ophthalmopathy, around 75 hyperthyroidism and about 17 progressor patients.

This receptor was identified in a man younger than 35 with Graves disease. Donor details come from another sample of the same person, matched by shared clones. Recombination joined TRBV18 with TRBJ1-1, with the D gene uncertain. Source: peripheral blood mononuclear cells (PBMCs), taken at new diagnosis, from a patient treated with antithyroid drugs. The DNA sequence follows: TGTGCCAGCTCATCTACAGTTAACACTGAAGCTTTCTTT. Its coded protein is CASSSTVNTEAFF.